One and the same sample provided the 25 T cell receptor beta chains below, sequenced in a study of blood T cells in healthy people across ages. A second PCR, run for roughly 7 to 11 cycles, used a sample-barcoded 5' primer plus a J-beta primer mix. TCRdb re-analysed the 5' RACE reads in MiXCR, keeping a single row per CDR3 protein. The sample records roughly 650,000 distinct CDR3 sequences, about 32% being singletons. Source material: blood. The receptor source for this set is a woman older than 75 in good health.

In this sample, this clonotype turned up many times. The rearrangement links TRBV2 to TRBJ2-3; 8 bases line up with TRBD1. Losses at the gene ends were 6 bases for V and 6 bases for J; bases not matched to a gene: 8. The CDR3 loop spans 14 amino acids. CDR1 is SNHLY, CDR2 FYNNEI, per germline. In nucleotides, the CDR3 is TGTGCCAGCAGCCAGGGGGCGGCGAGTGATACGCAGTATTTT. Encoded protein: CASSQGAASDTQYF.

This clonotype has a count of ten or more. The chain combines TRBV6-1 with TRBJ2-7; 8 bases fit TRBD1. Germline V gene data show CDR1 as MNHNS and CDR2 as SASEGT. V dropped 5 bases and J dropped 7; count of bases not matched to a gene: 19. The CDR3 runs to 17 residues. CDR3 residues: CASSIWTGQAGQDEQYF. CDR3 coding DNA: TGTGCCAGCAGTATTTGGACAGGGCAAGCCGGTCAGGATGAGCAGTACTTC.

This clonotype was observed many times. The V gene is TRBV19, the J gene TRBJ2-7; D assignment may be TRBD1 or TRBD2 (5 bases each). CDR3 length: 16 amino acids. Germline lookup yields CDR1 LNHDA and CDR2 SQIVND (reference sequence). The V and J ends lost 6 bases and 0 bases respectively, with 18 bases between them. The CDR3 DNA reads as TGTGCCAGTAGCGCCGGGGTAGGGGAGAGCTCCTACGAGCAGTACTTC. It specifies CASSAGVGESSYEQYF.

This clonotype was picked up many times. A read error may be the cause here, since a much bigger clone is one base away. The CDR3 coding sequence is TGTGCCAGCAGTCCCGGGACAGGGGGCGACGAGCAGTACTTC. Translated, it gives CASSPGTGGDEQYF. V gene TRBV27 combines with J gene TRBJ2-7; 12 bases agree with TRBD1. With 5 bases clipped from V and 5 bases from J, the junction kept 4 bases outside the gene matches. From germline, CDR1 is MNHEY and CDR2 SMNVEV (reference sequence). The CDR3 contains 14 residues.

As for this clonotype: Just one base apart from a much larger clone, this may be a read error. This sequence joins TRBV11-2 and TRBJ2-7; perhaps D is TRBD1 or TRBD2 (5 bases each). CDR3 length: 14 residues. The germline V gene encodes CDR1 SGHAT and CDR2 FQNNGV. V was cut by 5 bases and J by 3 bases, with 14 bases left in between. This CDR3 reads CASSLSTEGYEQYF. CDR3 in DNA: TGTGCCAGCAGCCTCTCGACAGAGGGCTACGAGCAGTACTTC.

In the case of this clonotype: Being one base from a much bigger clone, this may be a read error. This chain connects TRBV5-1 to TRBJ2-5; 8 nucleotides align to TRBD1. Germline CDR1 SGHRS, CDR2 YFSETQ. The CDR3 contains 15 residues. The CDR3 sequence is CAGSLDGTGQETQYF. CDR3 DNA sequence: TGCGCCGGCAGCTTGGACGGGACAGGCCAAGAGACCCAGTACTTC.

This clonotype was seen at least ten times. The rearrangement joins TRBV20-1 to TRBJ2-1; D is unresolved. V was cut by 1 base and J by 0 bases, with 10 bases left in between. This CDR3 is 15 amino acids long. Germline values: CDR1 DFQATT, CDR2 SNEGSKA (reference sequence). The CDR3: CSARGASSSYNEQFF. CDR3 in DNA: TGCAGTGCTAGAGGGGCTTCTAGCTCCTACAATGAGCAGTTCTTC.

Many counts were recorded for this clonotype. V and J are TRBV29-1 and TRBJ2-1, with 9 bases aligning to TRBD1. Per germline, CDR1 SQVTM and CDR2 ANQGSEA. This CDR3 is 11 amino acids long. V trimming: 7 bases; J trimming: 10 bases; junction bases outside the gene matches: 5. CDR3 sequence: CSAGTGYEQFF. CDR3 bases: TGCAGCGCCGGGACAGGGTACGAGCAGTTCTTC.

This clonotype was found many times. The rearrangement uses TRBV11-1 and TRBJ2-1; unclear D gene. The CDR3 covers 15 residues. The V end lost 5 bases, the J end lost 0 bases, and 11 bases lay between the germline ends. Germline CDR1 and CDR2: SGHAT and FQDESV (reference sequence). CDR3 sequence reads: CASSPDGNSYNEQFF. In DNA form, the CDR3 reads TGTGCCAGCAGCCCGGACGGCAACTCCTACAATGAGCAGTTCTTC.

The table lists this clonotype with many counts. The V call is TRBV7-9, the J call TRBJ2-1, with 8 bases fitting TRBD2. The CDR3 consists of 16 residues. Germline CDR1 reads SEHNR; CDR2 reads FQNEAQ (reference sequence). J was trimmed by 8 bases and V by 6 bases; bases with no gene match: 15. The CDR3 region is CASRFPGGAIVDEQFF. CDR3 nucleotide sequence: TGTGCCAGCAGGTTCCCCGGGGGGGCCATTGTGGATGAGCAGTTCTTC.

In its sample, this clonotype was seen a few times. CDR3 in amino acids: CASSIRQSPYEQYF. CDR3 coding DNA: TGTGCCAGCAGCATTCGACAGTCGCCGTACGAGCAGTACTTC. The V gene is TRBV7-2, the J gene TRBJ2-5; possible D gene TRBD1, 5 bases. The last part of the DNA fits TRBJ2-7 better; the J call may be wrong. Germline V gene lookup returns CDR1 SGHTA and CDR2 FQGNSA. The CDR3 covers 14 residues.

V usage is TRBV7-9 and J usage is TRBJ2-2; TRBD1 matches at 7 bases. CDR3 length equals 16 residues. Germline V gene data show CDR1 as SEHNR and CDR2 as FQNEAQ (reference sequence). Trimming at V came to 1 base and at J to 0 bases, leaving 2 bases not matched to a gene. CDR3 sequence reads: CASSLGGQSNTGELFF. DNA for the CDR3: TGTGCCAGCAGCTTAGGGGGACAGTCGAACACCGGGGAGCTGTTTTTT.

In its sample, this clonotype was seen many times. The rearrangement uses TRBV9 and TRBJ2-1; TRBD2 aligns across 9 bases. CDR3 length equals 15 residues. Looked up from germline, CDR1 is SGDLS and CDR2 is YYNGEE. The J segment lost 8 bases and the V segment lost 0 bases, leaving 6 bases of the junction unmatched. The DNA for the CDR3 is TGTGCCAGCAGCGTAGGGAGCGGGGGGCGACATGAGCAGTTCTTC. It translates to CASSVGSGGRHEQFF.

For this clonotype: This clone may be a read error of a much larger clone one base away. The J gene is TRBJ2-4, the V gene TRBV5-5; D may correspond to TRBD1 or TRBD2 (5 bases each). CDR1 SGHKS and CDR2 YYEKEE come from the germline V gene (reference sequence). Trimming pared 3 bases from V and 8 bases from J, leaving 15 bases between. The length of the CDR3 is 14 residues. The chain's CDR3 is CASSWDRARHIQYF. The CDR3 bases are TGTGCCAGCAGCTGGGACCGGGCGAGACACATTCAGTACTTC.

The rearrangement links TRBV5-1 to TRBJ2-3; TRBD2 agrees at 8 bases. The V gene end was trimmed by 3 bases and the J gene end by 5 bases; junction bases not matched to a gene: 14. CDR1 is SGHRS and CDR2 is YFSETQ in the germline V gene. The CDR3 totals 17 residues. The CDR3 DNA is TGCGCCAGCAGCTCCGGGGTAGCGGGGCATGATCAAGATACGCAGTATTTT. As protein: CASSSGVAGHDQDTQYF.

On this clonotype itself: This may stem from a read error, because a much larger clone lies one nucleotide away. V usage is TRBV10-3 and J usage is TRBJ1-2; tentatively, D is TRBD1 (6 bases). This CDR3 has 12 residues. Germline V gene sequence: CDR1 ENHRY, CDR2 SYGVKD. The CDR3 region is CVIGQPSYGYTF. The CDR3 nucleotides are TGTGTCATAGGACAGCCGTCCTATGGCTACACCTTC.

This clonotype was picked up one time. A much larger clone differs from this one at a single base, so this may be a read error. The J gene is TRBJ2-7, the V gene TRBV3-1; D ambiguous. The CDR3 sequence is 12 residues long. The V and J ends lost 5 bases and 5 bases respectively, with 10 bases between them. Germline values: CDR1 LGHDT, CDR2 YNNKEL (reference sequence). CDR3 coding DNA: TGTGCCAGCAGCACTACAGCCCACGAGCAGTACTTC. It codes for CASSTTAHEQYF.

This clonotype has at least ten counts. The chain uses TRBV7-2 and TRBJ1-4, with 9 bases that match TRBD1. CDR1 is SGHTA, CDR2 FQGNSA, per germline. After removal of 0 bases from V and 9 bases from J, the junction contained 8 bases not matched to a gene. The CDR3 runs 16 residues. The CDR3 loop reads CASSLAGRGTGQKLFF. Written as DNA, the CDR3 is TGTGCCAGCAGCTTAGCCGGGCGAGGGACAGGGCAAAAACTGTTTTTT.

This clonotype was seen a few times. CDR3 region: CSARYPRSTDTQYF. The CDR3, as DNA: TGCAGTGCTAGATACCCCCGGAGCACAGATACGCAGTATTTT. J is TRBJ2-3 and V is TRBV20-1; D call uncertain. CDR3 length equals 14 residues. The germline gives CDR1 DFQATT, CDR2 SNEGSKA (reference sequence). V lost 2 bases, J lost 0 bases, and 9 bases lay in between.

By share of the sample, this clonotype is medium-sized. The chain carries TRBV20-1 and TRBJ2-3, with D possibly called TRBD1 or TRBD2 (5 bases each). There are 14 residues in the CDR3. Germline V gives CDR1 DFQATT, CDR2 SNEGSKA (reference sequence). Trimming took 8 bases from V and 0 from J, leaving 15 bases between them. Here the CDR3 reads CSIGLRDSTDTQYF. CDR3 DNA sequence: TGCAGTATTGGATTAAGGGACAGCACAGATACGCAGTATTTT.

A few counts support this clonotype. A single base separates this from a much larger clone, so it may be a read error. The CDR3 nucleotides are TGTGCCTGCAGCCGGAGACATGAGGGCTACACCTTC. Translation: CACSRRHEGYTF. This chain links TRBV6-5 with TRBJ1-2; no reliable D call. CDR3 length equals 12 residues. Germline CDR1 and CDR2: MNHEY and SVGAGI.

This sequence joins TRBV20-1 and TRBJ2-7, with 12 bases identical to TRBD2. V was clipped by 6 bases and J by 4 bases; unmatched bases: 4. Germline CDR1 and CDR2: DFQATT and SNEGSKA (reference sequence). This CDR3 comprises 13 residues. The DNA for the CDR3 is TGCAGTGCCGAGACTAGCGGGGGATACGAGCAGTACTTC. This gives the protein CSAETSGGYEQYF.

The rearrangement joins TRBV29-1 to TRBJ2-4; 10 bases are shared with TRBD1. This CDR3 region has 15 residues. V lost 6 bases and J lost 2; bases outside the gene matches: 7. Looked up from germline, CDR1 is SQVTM and CDR2 is ANQGSEA. The CDR3 sequence is CSVAGTGATKNIQYF. CDR3 sequence (DNA): TGCAGCGTAGCCGGGACAGGGGCAACCAAAAACATTCAGTACTTC.

This rearrangement joins TRBV3-1 to TRBJ1-2, with no clear D. The CDR3 has 14 residues. Per the germline V gene, CDR1 is LGHDT and CDR2 is YNNKEL (reference sequence). V lost 1 base and J 2 bases, leaving 8 bases between the germline ends. CDR3 amino acids: CASSQGTRNYGYTF. For the CDR3, the DNA is TGTGCCAGCAGCCAAGGAACCAGGAACTATGGCTACACCTTC.

On this clonotype itself: A read error is possible here, since a much larger clone lies one base away. The CDR3 does not close with the conserved phenylalanine or tryptophan, likely indicating a read error. The CDR3 DNA sequence: TGTGCCAGCAGTACCTCCTACAATGAGCAGTTCGTC. This gives the protein CASSTSYNEQFV. The chain joins TRBV12-3 or TRBV12-4 to TRBJ2-1; D gene uncertain. The V and J ends lost 5 bases and 0 bases respectively, with 2 bases between them. This CDR3 spans 12 amino acids.